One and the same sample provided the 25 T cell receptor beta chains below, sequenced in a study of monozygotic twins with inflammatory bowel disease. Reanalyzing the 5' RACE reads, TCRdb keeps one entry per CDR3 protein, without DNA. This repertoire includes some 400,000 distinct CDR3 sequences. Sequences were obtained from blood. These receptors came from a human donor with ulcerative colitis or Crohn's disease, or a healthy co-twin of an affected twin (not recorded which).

CDR3 sequence reads: CASSLFDSGNQPQHF. The gene calls are TRBV18 and TRBJ1-5; TCRdb's assignment of TRBD1 cannot be checked, as there is no DNA. Germline V CDR1 and CDR2: KGHSH, LQKENI. The CDR3 covers 15 residues.

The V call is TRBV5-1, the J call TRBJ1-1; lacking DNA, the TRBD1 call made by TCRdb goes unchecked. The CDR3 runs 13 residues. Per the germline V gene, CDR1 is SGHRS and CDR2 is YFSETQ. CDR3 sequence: CASTTAMNTEAFF.

Here the CDR3 reads CASSEAKAQTQYF. The chain joins TRBV6-1 to TRBJ2-5; TCRdb's D call of TRBD1 is untestable without DNA. Germline CDR1 and CDR2: MNHNS and SASEGT. This CDR3 is built from 13 residues.

The CDR3 sequence is CAWNEQGGKSEAFF. The V and J genes are TRBV30 and TRBJ1-1; there is no DNA to check the TCRdb D call of TRBD1. The CDR3 extends over 14 amino acids. CDR1 is GTSNPN, CDR2 SVGIG, per germline (reference sequence).

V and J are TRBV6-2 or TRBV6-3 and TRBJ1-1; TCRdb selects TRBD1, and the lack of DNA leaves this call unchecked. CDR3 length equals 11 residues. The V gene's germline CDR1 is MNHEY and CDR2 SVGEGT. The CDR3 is CASGQTVEAFF.

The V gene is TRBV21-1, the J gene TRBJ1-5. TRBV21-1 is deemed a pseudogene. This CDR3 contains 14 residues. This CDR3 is CASSKSAGNQPQHF.

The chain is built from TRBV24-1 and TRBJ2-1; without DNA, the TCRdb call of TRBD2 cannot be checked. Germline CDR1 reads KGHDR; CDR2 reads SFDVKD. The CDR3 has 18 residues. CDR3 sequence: CATSGTSGYTSSYNEQFF.

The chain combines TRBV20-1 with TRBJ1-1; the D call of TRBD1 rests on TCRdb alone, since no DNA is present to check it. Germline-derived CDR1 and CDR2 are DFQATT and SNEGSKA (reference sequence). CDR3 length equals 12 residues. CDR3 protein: CSAPHDRPEAFF.

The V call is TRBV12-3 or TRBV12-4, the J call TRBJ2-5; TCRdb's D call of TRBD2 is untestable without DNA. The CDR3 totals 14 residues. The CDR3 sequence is CASSTTSGRETQYF.

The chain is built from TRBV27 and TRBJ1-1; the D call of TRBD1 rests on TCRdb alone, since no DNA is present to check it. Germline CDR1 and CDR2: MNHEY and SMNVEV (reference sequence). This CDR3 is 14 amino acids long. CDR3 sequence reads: CASSWVGGRTEAFF.

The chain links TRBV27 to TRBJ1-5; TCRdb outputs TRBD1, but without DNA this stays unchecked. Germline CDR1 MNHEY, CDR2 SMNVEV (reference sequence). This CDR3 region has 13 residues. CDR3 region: CASSLGTYQPQHF.

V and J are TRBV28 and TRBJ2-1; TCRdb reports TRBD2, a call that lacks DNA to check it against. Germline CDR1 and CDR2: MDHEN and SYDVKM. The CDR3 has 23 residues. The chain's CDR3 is CASSSTLLGGRLADFSSYNEQFF.

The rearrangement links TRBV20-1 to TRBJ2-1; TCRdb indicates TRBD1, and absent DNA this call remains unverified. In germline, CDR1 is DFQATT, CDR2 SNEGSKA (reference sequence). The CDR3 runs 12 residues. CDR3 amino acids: CSAREGRDEQFF.

This chain's CDR3 is CASSRTTGESGYTF. The J gene is TRBJ1-2, the V gene TRBV5-1; TCRdb outputs TRBD1, but without DNA this stays unchecked. Per the germline V gene, CDR1 is SGHRS and CDR2 is YFSETQ. The CDR3 contains 14 residues.

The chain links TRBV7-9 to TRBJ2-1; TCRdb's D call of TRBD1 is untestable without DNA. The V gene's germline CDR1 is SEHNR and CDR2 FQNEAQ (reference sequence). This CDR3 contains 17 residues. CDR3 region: CASSSRGAGSGTTIWFF. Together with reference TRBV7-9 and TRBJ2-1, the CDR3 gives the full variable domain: DTGVSQNPRHKITKRGQNVTFRCDPISEHNRLYWYRQTLGQGPEFLTYFQNEAQLEKSRLLSDRFSAERPKGSFSTLEIQRTEQGDSAMYLCASSSRGAGSGTTIWFFGPGTRLTVL.

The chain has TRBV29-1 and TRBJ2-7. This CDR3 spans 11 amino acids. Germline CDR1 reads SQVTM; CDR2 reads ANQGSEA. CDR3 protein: CSVEEAGGQYF.

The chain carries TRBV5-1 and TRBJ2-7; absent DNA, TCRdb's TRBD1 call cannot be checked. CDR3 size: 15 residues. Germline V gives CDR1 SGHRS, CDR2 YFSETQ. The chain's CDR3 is CASSPPSGASYEQYF.

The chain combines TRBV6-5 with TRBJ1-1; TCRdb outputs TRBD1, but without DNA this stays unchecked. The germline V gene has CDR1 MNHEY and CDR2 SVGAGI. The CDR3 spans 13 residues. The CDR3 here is CASRASGDTEAFF.

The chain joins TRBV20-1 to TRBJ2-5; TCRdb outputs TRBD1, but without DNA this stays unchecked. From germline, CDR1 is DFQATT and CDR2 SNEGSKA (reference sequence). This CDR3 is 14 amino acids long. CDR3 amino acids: CSALHGGRQETQYF.

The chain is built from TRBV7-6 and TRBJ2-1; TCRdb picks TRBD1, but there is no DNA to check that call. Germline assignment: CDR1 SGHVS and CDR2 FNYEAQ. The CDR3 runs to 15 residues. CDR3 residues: CASSFSGASYNEQFF. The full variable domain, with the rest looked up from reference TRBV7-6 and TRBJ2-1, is GAGVSQSPRYKVTKRGQDVALRCDPISGHVSLYWYRQALGQGPEFLTYFNYEAQQDKSGLPNDRFSAERPEGSISTLTIQRTEQRDSAMYRCASSFSGASYNEQFFGPGTRLTVL.

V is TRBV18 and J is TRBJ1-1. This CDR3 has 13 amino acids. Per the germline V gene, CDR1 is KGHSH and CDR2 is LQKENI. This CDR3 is CASSPSEKTEAFF.

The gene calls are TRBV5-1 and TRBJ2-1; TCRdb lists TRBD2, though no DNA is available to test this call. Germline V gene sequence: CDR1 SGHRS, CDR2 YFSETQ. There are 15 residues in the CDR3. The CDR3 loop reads CASSVTSGGQNEQFF.

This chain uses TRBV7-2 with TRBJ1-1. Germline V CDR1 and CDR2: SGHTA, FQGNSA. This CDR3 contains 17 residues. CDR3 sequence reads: CASSFRGPGPLNTEALF.

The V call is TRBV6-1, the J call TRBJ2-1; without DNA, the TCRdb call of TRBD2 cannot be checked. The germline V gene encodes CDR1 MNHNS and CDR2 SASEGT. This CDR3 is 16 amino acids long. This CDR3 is CASSIAGGPVYNEQFF.

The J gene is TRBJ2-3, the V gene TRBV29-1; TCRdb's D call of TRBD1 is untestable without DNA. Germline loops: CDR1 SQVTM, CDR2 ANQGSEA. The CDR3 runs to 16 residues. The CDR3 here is CSVAGTGVWSTDTQYF.